The rows below give T cell receptor beta chains drawn from one sample of a study of blood T cell repertoires in COVID-19. Assay: immunoSEQ multiplex PCR; the TCRdb copy retains only in-frame clones and omits some. The sample records 100,000 or so clones, around 87% being singletons. The sample was peripheral blood. The receptors shown here come from a human donor in a cohort sampled during active COVID-19. Both conserved end residues are trimmed from each CDR3.

v_call cdr3_length cdr3_aa
TRBV24-1 13 ATSDRQNPGYEQY
TRBV7-2 14 ASSLGVSSGTDEQY
TRBV4-1 13 ASSPGRGNTGELF
TRBV7-9 12 ASSSPHQGPTQY
TRBV4-1 15 ASSLETVYVGTGELF
TRBV5-6 13 ASSKRAGPGQPQH
TRBV7-2 11 ASSSQTDSGYT
TRBV7-9 14 ASSPGLAGHQETQY
TRBV5-6 12 ASSPGLDTDTQY
TRBV7-3 12 ASSLWSGMDEQF
TRBV12-5 14 ASGWNSGQGIAKLF
TRBV19 11 ASSSGGGSPLH
TRBV5-4 12 ASNSAGGSDEQY
TRBV25-1 12 ASSEQGVNYGYT
TRBV19 14 ASSISRGAVNTEAF
TRBV7-3 16 ASSFNPLAGVSYNEQF
TRBV5-1 11 ASSRDREGEQF
TRBV24-1 14 ATSELAGAGGETQY
TRBV19 14 ASSSSAGRGTGELF
TRBV3-1/TRBV3-2 11 ASSLEGGAEAF
TRBV7-8 13 ASSPQAFLEYGYT
TRBV6-6 14 ASSYPSGGPTDTQY
TRBV6-2/TRBV6-3 14 ASSYSYRGQSDTQY
TRBV7-3 11 ASSLEGNTEAF
TRBV7-6 13 ASSTAESSYNEQF
TRBV6-2/TRBV6-3 11 ASSYTRMETQY